Listed below are T cell receptor delta chains from one sample, sequenced in a study of human gamma delta and Vdelta1 T cells. TCRdb re-called the PCR reads with CATT. The data contain over 10,000 delta-chain clones, around 49% of them singletons. Antigens for these TCRs are unknown. The sequencing sample was made of Vdelta1 gamma-delta T cells from blood grown in culture (DOT cells). These receptors all stem from a human donor in good health. Each CDR3 is given with its conserved first and last residue. The D gene is left open where the match is weak. The listing skips clone size in some rows; elsewhere it reads once, few, many or a size class.

D	V	J	size	CDR3	DNA
TRDD3	TRDV1	TRDJ1	NA	CALGEPGGGYDTDKLIF	TGTGCTCTTGGGGAACCCGGTGGGGGATACGACACCGATAAACTCATCTTT
NA	TRDV1	TRDJ1	NA	CALGERRPPGVGGGHPRYTDKLIF	TGTGCTCTTGGGGAACGGAGGCCCCCCGGGGTGGGTGGGGGCCACCCCCGTTACACCGATAAACTCATCTTT
TRDD2	TRDV2	TRDJ1	few	CACGKLNSYETWIDKLIF	TGTGCCTGCGGAAAACTAAATTCCTACGAGACATGGATCGATAAACTCATCTTT
NA	TRDV1	TRDJ1	NA	CALGSSPPSLSWGTKYTDKLIF	TGTGCTCTTGGGTCCTCCCCGCCTTCCTTATCTTGGGGGACGAAGTACACCGATAAACTCATCTTT
TRDD3	TRDV1	TRDJ1	few	CALGELVTSPPEGDNADKLIF	TGTGCTCTTGGGGAACTAGTCACTAGTCCCCCCGAAGGGGATAATGCCGATAAACTCATCTTT
TRDD3	TRDV1	TRDJ1	few	CALGRLYSHIILGEDSSDKLIF	TGTGCTCTTGGCCGATTATATTCCCACATTATACTGGGGGAAGATAGTTCCGATAAACTCATCTTT
NA	TRDV1	TRDJ1	few	CALGEPYSRGLRKKVTDKLIF	TGTGCTCTTGGGGAACCCTACAGTAGGGGATTGCGGAAAAAGGTCACCGATAAACTCATCTTT
NA	TRAV38-2/DV8	TRDJ1	few	CAYRSALFLLWGTSTDKLIF	TGTGCTTATAGGAGCGCTCTATTCCTACTCTGGGGGACCAGCACCGATAAACTCATCTTT
TRDD3	TRDV1	TRDJ1	NA	CALGELRSTGDQPTDKLIF	TGTGCTCTTGGGGAACTAAGGTCCACTGGGGACCAACCGACCGATAAACTCATCTTT
NA	TRDV1	TRDJ1	NA	CALGADHYVAAGDRRLIF	TGTGCTCTTGGGGCAGATCACTATGTGGCGGCTGGGGATCGCAGACTCATCTTT
NA	TRDV1	TRDJ1	few	CALGELESISPNSPSSGASRWNKLIF	TGTGCTCTTGGGGAACTAGAGAGTATTTCCCCCAACAGTCCGTCCTCTGGGGCATCCCGATGGAATAAACTCATCTTT
TRDD3	TRDV1	TRDJ1	few	CALGELSTTLLGAPPYTDKLIF	TGTGCTCTTGGGGAACTCTCCACGACCTTACTGGGGGCTCCTCCTTACACCGATAAACTCATCTTT
TRDD3	TRDV1	TRDJ1	NA	CALGVSVGDHRRADKLIF	TGTGCTCTTGGGGTCAGTGTGGGGGATCACAGGCGGGCCGATAAACTCATCTTT
TRDD3	TRDV1	TRDJ1	few	CALGVSEPPSVLGGFTDKLIF	TGTGCTCTTGGGGTCTCGGAGCCTCCAAGCGTACTGGGGGGATTCACCGATAAACTCATCTTT
NA	TRDV1	TRDJ1	once	CALGEPIRKVGFFSYTDKLIF	TGTGCTCTTGGGGAACCAATCCGAAAGGTGGGATTCTTCTCCTACACCGATAAACTCATCTTT
NA	TRDV1	TRDJ1	few	CALGLIPPDKLIF	TGTGCTCTTGGCCTAATTCCTCCCGATAAACTCATCTTT
TRDD3	TRDV1	TRDJ1	few	CALGAESARRGWGPLYTDKLIF	TGTGCTCTTGGGGCTGAGTCCGCACGTCGGGGCTGGGGGCCCCTTTACACCGATAAACTCATCTTT
NA	TRDV1	TRDJ1	NA	CALGDLPGSHADKLIF	TGTGCTCTTGGGGATTTGCCAGGCTCCCACGCCGATAAACTCATCTTT
TRDD3	TRDV1	TRDJ1	NA	CALGASFPTSAQANLGDTAYSDKLIF	TGTGCTCTTGGGGCTTCTTTTCCTACGTCGGCCCAAGCGAATCTGGGGGATACGGCGTACTCCGATAAACTCATCTTT
NA	TRDV1	TRDJ1	NA	CALGEQRPSPVGGPHKLIF	TGTGCTCTTGGGGAACAAAGGCCTTCCCCCGTTGGGGGCCCACACAAACTCATCTTT
TRDD3	TRDV1	TRDJ1	few	CALGSPLGLPTFPTGGYPDKLIF	TGTGCTCTTGGGTCTCCCCTCGGGCTTCCTACTTTTCCCACTGGGGGATACCCCGATAAACTCATCTTT
NA	TRDV1	TRDJ1	NA	CALGDPTLFPTVLGSQTYIDKLIF	TGTGCTCTTGGGGATCCTACTTTATTTCCTACGGTACTGGGGAGTCAAACGTACATCGATAAACTCATCTTT
TRDD3	TRDV1	TRDJ1	once	CALGEGRTGGYKLIF	TGTGCTCTTGGGGAAGGCCGCACTGGGGGATACAAACTCATCTTT
TRDD3	TRDV1	TRDJ1	few	CALGELRLPTSDATGGYEGDADKLIF	TGTGCTCTTGGGGAACTTCGCCTTCCTACGTCGGACGCGACTGGGGGATACGAAGGAGACGCCGATAAACTCATCTTT
NA	TRDV1	TRDJ1	NA	CALGEPPLPTWGIDRTDKLIF	TGTGCTCTTGGGGAACCCCCACTTCCTACGTGGGGGATAGATCGCACCGATAAACTCATCTTT
NA	TRDV1	TRDJ1	NA	CALGTLLVAAGAYTDKLIF	TGTGCTCTTGGGACCCTTTTGGTGGCCGCTGGGGCATACACCGATAAACTCATCTTT
NA	TRDV1	TRDJ1	NA	CALGDRNTDKLIF	TGTGCTCTTGGGGACCGAAACACCGATAAACTCATCTTT
TRDD3	TRDV1	TRDJ1	NA	CALGDGFTIPAGGYATDKLIF	TGTGCTCTTGGGGACGGATTCACTATTCCGGCTGGGGGATACGCCACCGATAAACTCATCTTT